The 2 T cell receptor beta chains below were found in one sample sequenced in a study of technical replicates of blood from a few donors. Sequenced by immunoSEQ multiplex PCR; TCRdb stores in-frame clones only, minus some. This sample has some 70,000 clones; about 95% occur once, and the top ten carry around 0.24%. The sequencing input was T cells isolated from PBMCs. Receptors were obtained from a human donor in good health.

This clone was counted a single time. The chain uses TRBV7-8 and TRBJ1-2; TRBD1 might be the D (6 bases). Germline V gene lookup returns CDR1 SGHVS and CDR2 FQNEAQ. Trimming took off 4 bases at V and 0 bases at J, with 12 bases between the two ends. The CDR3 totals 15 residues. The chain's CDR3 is CASSSVPGANYGYTF. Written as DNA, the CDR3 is TGTGCCAGCAGCTCCGTCCCAGGGGCTAACTATGGCTACACCTTC.

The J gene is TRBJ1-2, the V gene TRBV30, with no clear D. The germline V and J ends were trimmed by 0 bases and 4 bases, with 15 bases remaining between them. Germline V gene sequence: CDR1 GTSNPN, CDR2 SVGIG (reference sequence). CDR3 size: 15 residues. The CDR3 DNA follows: TGTGCCTGGAGTGTCCAATACAGTCCATTCTATGGCTACACCTTC. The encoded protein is CAWSVQYSPFYGYTF.